Listed here are 26 T cell receptor beta chains from one sample, sequenced in a study of T-cell reconstitution after alpha-beta-depleted transplantation in children. TCRbeta library construction was performed incorporating unique molecular identifiers. TCRdb ran MiXCR on the PCR reads and lists one entry per CDR3 protein. The sample consists of under 300,000 distinct CDR3 sequences, roughly 12% of them appearing once. The sample consisted of peripheral blood, taken 180 days after TCRalphabeta/CD19-depleted stem cell transplant. These receptors originate from a male patient under 10 years old who had a stem cell transplant for chronic granulomatous disease, so the T cells may come from the graft donor.

This clonotype was observed at least ten times. The chain has TRBV2 and TRBJ2-1; 10 bases agree with TRBD2. The CDR3 is made up of 13 amino acids. V was pared by 4 bases and J by 8 bases, with 2 bases of the junction left unmatched. CDR1 and CDR2 (germline): SNHLY, FYNNEI. The CDR3 here is CASSGGTSDEQFF. CDR3 DNA sequence: TGTGCCAGCAGTGGGGGGACTAGCGATGAGCAGTTCTTC.

This clonotype was counted many times. The chain recombines TRBV7-9 with TRBJ2-5, with a tentative D call TRBD1 (6 bases). The CDR3 loop spans 14 amino acids. The germline CDR1 and CDR2 sequences are SEHNR and FQNEAQ (reference sequence). Trimming stripped 1 base from V and 6 bases from J, with 12 bases between. The CDR3 sequence is CASSLVEGQKTQYF. DNA of the CDR3: TGTGCCAGCAGCTTAGTAGAGGGACAAAAGACCCAGTACTTC. Variable domain in full (rest from reference TRBV7-9 and TRBJ2-5): DTGVSQNPRHKITKRGQNVTFRCDPISEHNRLYWYRQTLGQGPEFLTYFQNEAQLEKSRLLSDRFSAERPKGSFSTLEIQRTEQGDSAMYLCASSLVEGQKTQYFGPGTRLLVL.

There are many counts of this clonotype. The J gene is TRBJ2-1, the V gene TRBV5-1; D unclear. This CDR3 is built from 15 residues. V lost 4 bases to trimming and J lost 4 bases, with 15 bases between them. Germline loops: CDR1 SGHRS, CDR2 YFSETQ. CDR3 amino acids: CASSLPVEGYNEQFF. The CDR3 coding sequence is TGCGCCAGCAGCCTCCCCGTTGAAGGATACAATGAGCAGTTCTTC.

This clonotype was observed many times. The gene calls are TRBV20-1 and TRBJ2-5; D gene uncertain. Germline loops: CDR1 DFQATT, CDR2 SNEGSKA (reference sequence). Trimming removed 3 bases at V and 3 bases at J, with 8 bases between. The CDR3 loop spans 12 amino acids. The CDR3 loop is CSARDQEETQYF. DNA for the CDR3: TGCAGTGCTAGGGACCAAGAAGAGACCCAGTACTTC.

A note on this clonotype: It may be a read error: a sequence one base away is much more abundant. The J gene is TRBJ2-7, the V gene TRBV7-6; TRBD2 is a possible D gene (6 bases). The germline CDR1 and CDR2 sequences are SGHVS and FNYEAQ. The CDR3 runs to 15 residues. V lost 1 base and J 2 bases, leaving 12 bases between the germline ends. CDR3 nucleotides: TGTGCCAGCAGCTTAGATAGCGGCCTCCCCTACGAGCAGTACTTC. Translated, it gives CASSLDSGLPYEQYF.

This clonotype came up many times. This chain uses TRBV6-5 with TRBJ2-2, with TRBD2 identical over 9 bases. Germline CDR1 MNHEY, CDR2 SVGAGI. The junction had 5 bases not matched to a gene; V was cut back by 0 bases and J by 6 bases. This CDR3 spans 16 amino acids. CDR3 sequence: CASSYSGGGAPGELFF. The DNA of the CDR3 is TGTGCCAGCAGTTACTCGGGCGGGGGGGCCCCCGGGGAGCTGTTTTTT.

This clonotype was counted many times. The chain employs TRBV28 and TRBJ2-4; a possible D gene is TRBD1 (6 bases). V lost 2 bases and J lost 0, with 11 bases in between. Per the germline V gene, CDR1 is MDHEN and CDR2 is SYDVKM. The CDR3 covers 16 residues. Written as DNA, the CDR3 is TGTGCCAGCAGTTTACGCGACAGGCTAGCCAAAAACATTCAGTACTTC. Translating gives CASSLRDRLAKNIQYF. Drawing the rest from reference TRBV28 and TRBJ2-4, the complete variable domain is DVKVTQSSRYLVKRTGEKVFLECVQDMDHENMFWYRQDPGLGLRLIYFSYDVKMKEKGDIPEGYSVSREKKERFSLILESASTNQTSMYLCASSLRDRLAKNIQYFGAGTRLSVL.

Many counts were recorded for this clonotype. As DNA, the CDR3 is TGTGCCAGCACTGGGGCCGGAACGAGGACCGGGGAGCTGTTTTTT. This sequence encodes CASTGAGTRTGELFF. The chain joins TRBV28 to TRBJ2-2; tentatively, D is TRBD1 (5 bases). Trimming removed 7 bases at V and 5 bases at J, with 17 bases between. Germline V gives CDR1 MDHEN, CDR2 SYDVKM. This CDR3 comprises 15 residues.

This clonotype was seen only once. Just one base apart from a much larger clone, this may be a read error. The chain combines TRBV5-1 with TRBJ2-3; D uncertain. The CDR3 has 13 residues. Trimming took off 1 base at V and 9 bases at J, with 12 bases between the two ends. Germline V gene lookup returns CDR1 SGHRS and CDR2 YFSETQ. CDR3 loop: CASSLYLFDTQYF. The CDR3 bases are TGCGCCAGCAGCTTGTATCTGTTTGACACGCAGTATTTT.

This clonotype appeared many times. The rearrangement uses TRBV20-1 and TRBJ2-7; unclear D gene. V lost 4 bases to trimming and J lost 2 bases, with 9 bases between them. This CDR3 is built from 12 residues. CDR1 DFQATT and CDR2 SNEGSKA come from the germline V gene (reference sequence). The CDR3 coding sequence is TGCAGTGCTAAACAGCTCACCTACGAGCAGTACTTC. Residues: CSAKQLTYEQYF.

The V and J genes are TRBV5-1 and TRBJ1-1; 9 bases fit TRBD1. Germline loops: CDR1 SGHRS, CDR2 YFSETQ. The CDR3 is 16 residues long. J gave up 5 bases and V 5 bases, and 13 bases lay outside the gene matches. The CDR3 region has the DNA TGCGCCAGCAGGACATTGACAGGGGGAAGGAAGACTGAAGCTTTCTTT. This codes for CASRTLTGGRKTEAFF. The full variable domain, its missing parts supplied by reference TRBV5-1 and TRBJ1-1, is KAGVTQTPRYLIKTRGQQVTLSCSPISGHRSVSWYQQTPGQGLQFLFEYFSETQRNKGNFPGRFSGRQFSNSRSEMNVSTLELGDSALYLCASRTLTGGRKTEAFFGQGTRLTVV.

This clonotype was observed a handful of times. The rearrangement uses TRBV11-2 and TRBJ2-3; no definite D call. The germline V gene encodes CDR1 SGHAT and CDR2 FQNNGV. V was trimmed by 10 bases and J by 0 bases, leaving 14 bases between them. The CDR3 loop spans 14 amino acids. DNA of the CDR3: TGTGCCACCTCACTGGGCTACAGCACAGATACGCAGTATTTT. It yields the protein CATSLGYSTDTQYF.

The sample holds many counts of this clonotype. The chain combines TRBV5-4 with TRBJ2-7; D remains unclear. Germline V gene lookup returns CDR1 SGHNT and CDR2 YYREEE (reference sequence). V lost 0 bases and J lost 5, with 12 bases in between. The CDR3 spans 14 residues. CDR3 amino acids: CASSLEGPVHEQYF. CDR3 nucleotide sequence: TGTGCCAGCAGCTTGGAAGGGCCTGTCCACGAGCAGTACTTC.

The chain has TRBV14 and TRBJ2-5; D is uncertain. V shed 1 base and J shed 3 bases, with 15 bases lying between them. Germline lookup yields CDR1 SGHDN and CDR2 FVKESK. The CDR3 covers 16 residues. In DNA, the CDR3 is TGTGCCAGCAGCCAAGGTTTTTTTTCGGCGGAAGAGACCCAGTACTTC. It translates to CASSQGFFSAEETQYF.

This clonotype was observed many times. V and J are TRBV11-1 and TRBJ2-1, with TRBD2 matching over 10 bases. Germline V gives CDR1 SGHAT, CDR2 FQDESV (reference sequence). V lost 1 base and J lost 8; bases outside the gene matches: 5. The CDR3 sequence is 15 residues long. The CDR3 protein is CASSLGTSGNHEQFF. CDR3 sequence (DNA): TGTGCCAGCAGCTTAGGGACTAGCGGAAATCATGAGCAGTTCTTC.

The rearrangement uses TRBV18 and TRBJ1-2; TRBD1 matches 10 bases. The germline V gene has CDR1 KGHSH and CDR2 LQKENI. Trimming removed 3 bases from V and 5 bases from J; junction bases left unmatched: 6. The CDR3 sequence is 15 residues long. The CDR3 DNA follows: TGTGCCAGCTCACCGCCGGGACAGGGGTTTTATGGCTACACCTTC. Protein: CASSPPGQGFYGYTF.

This clonotype appeared many times. The J gene is TRBJ2-7, the V gene TRBV7-2, with TRBD1 as a possible D gene (5 bases). In germline, CDR1 is SGHTA, CDR2 FQGNSA. The CDR3 covers 15 residues. The V end was cut by 5 bases, the J end by 0 bases, with 14 bases between. The CDR3 is CASSAVLGDSYEQYF. In nucleotides, the CDR3 is TGTGCCAGCAGCGCGGTTCTAGGGGACTCCTACGAGCAGTACTTC. The whole variable domain, filled in from reference TRBV7-2 and TRBJ2-7, reads GAGVSQSPSNKVTEKGKDVELRCDPISGHTALYWYRQSLGQGLEFLIYFQGNSAPDKSGLPSDRFSAERTGGSVSTLTIQRTQQEDSAVYLCASSAVLGDSYEQYFGPGTRLTVT.

This clonotype came up many times. The chain has TRBV20-1 and TRBJ2-1, with 9 bases that match TRBD2. Unmatched junction bases numbered 5, after V lost 1 base and J lost 10 bases. The CDR3 runs 13 residues. Germline V gene data show CDR1 as DFQATT and CDR2 as SNEGSKA (reference sequence). CDR3 protein: CSARARLAGEQFF. Here the CDR3 DNA reads TGCAGTGCTAGAGCGCGTCTAGCGGGGGAGCAGTTCTTC.

As concerns this clonotype: A read error may explain this, as a much larger clone is one base away. The V and J genes are TRBV27 and TRBJ2-1; D gene unclear. Germline CDR1 reads MNHEY; CDR2 reads SMNVEV (reference sequence). The CDR3 has 13 residues. CDR3 loop: CASTLIQSNEQFF. CDR3 coding DNA: TGTGCCAGCACTTTAATCCAGTCCAATGAGCAGTTCTTC.

In its sample, this clonotype was seen many times. This chain uses TRBV5-1 with TRBJ2-3; 8 bases are a match to TRBD2. Per the germline V gene, CDR1 is SGHRS and CDR2 is YFSETQ. The CDR3 sequence is 15 residues long. V was pared by 0 bases and J by 4 bases, with 4 bases of the junction left unmatched. This chain's CDR3 is CASSLERGSADTQYF. CDR3 nucleotides: TGCGCCAGCAGCTTGGAGCGGGGGAGCGCAGATACGCAGTATTTT.

In this sample, this clonotype turned up many times. CDR3 sequence reads: CASSFGLAGATGEQFF. The CDR3, as DNA: TGCGCCAGCAGCTTTGGACTAGCGGGAGCTACGGGTGAGCAGTTCTTC. The chain carries TRBV5-1 and TRBJ2-1, with 13 bases identical to TRBD2. Trimming removed 2 bases from V and 9 bases from J; junction bases left unmatched: 8. The CDR3 loop spans 16 amino acids. Germline V gene sequence: CDR1 SGHRS, CDR2 YFSETQ.

This clonotype has at least ten counts. Here the CDR3 DNA reads TGTGCCAGTCTTACCGGGCCCGTGCAAACTGAAGCTTTCTTT. Its translation is CASLTGPVQTEAFF. V and J are TRBV7-9 and TRBJ1-1; D is unclear. V lost 9 bases and J lost 5, with 19 bases in between. The CDR3 loop spans 14 amino acids. Germline assignment: CDR1 SEHNR and CDR2 FQNEAQ (reference sequence).

This clonotype occurred many times. This chain joins TRBV29-1 and TRBJ1-1; 12 nucleotides match TRBD1. The germline gives CDR1 SQVTM, CDR2 ANQGSEA. The V and J ends lost 8 bases and 11 bases, in that order; junction bases with no gene match: 9. The CDR3 covers 12 residues. This CDR3 is CSHRDRGRPAFF. The CDR3 region has the DNA TGCAGCCACCGGGACAGGGGGCGCCCGGCTTTCTTT.

This clonotype was seen at least ten times. This chain connects TRBV27 to TRBJ2-7; D perhaps matches TRBD1 (5 bases). In germline, CDR1 is MNHEY, CDR2 SMNVEV (reference sequence). V shed 5 bases and J shed 2 bases, with 16 bases lying between them. The CDR3 is 15 residues long. DNA of the CDR3: TGTGCCAGCAGTCCACGACAGCCCTCTACCTACGAGCAGTACTTC. This translates into CASSPRQPSTYEQYF.

A remark on this clonotype: One base away lies a much larger clone, so this may be a sequencing read error. The chain links TRBV2 to TRBJ2-7; D may be TRBD2 (6 bases). Germline V gene lookup returns CDR1 SNHLY and CDR2 FYNNEI. The CDR3 sequence is 15 residues long. This CDR3 is CASSDYAGSTYELYF. In DNA, the CDR3 is TGTGCCAGCAGTGATTATGCGGGATCAACCTACGAGCTGTACTTC. Drawing the rest from reference TRBV2 and TRBJ2-7, the complete variable domain is EPEVTQTPSHQVTQMGQEVILRCVPISNHLYFYWYRQILGQKVEFLVSFYNNEISEKSEIFDDQFSVERPDGSNFTLKIRSTKLEDSAMYFCASSDYAGSTYELYFGPGTRLTVT.

There are many counts of this clonotype. V gene TRBV7-6 combines with J gene TRBJ2-7, with 8 bases identical to TRBD2. This CDR3 is 15 amino acids long. The germline gives CDR1 SGHVS, CDR2 FNYEAQ. The V segment lost 5 bases and the J segment 7 bases; nucleotides outside the gene matches: 13. The CDR3 DNA follows: TGTGCCAGCAGCGCGAAGCGGGAGAGAGTTTGGGAGCAGTACTTC. Residues: CASSAKRERVWEQYF.